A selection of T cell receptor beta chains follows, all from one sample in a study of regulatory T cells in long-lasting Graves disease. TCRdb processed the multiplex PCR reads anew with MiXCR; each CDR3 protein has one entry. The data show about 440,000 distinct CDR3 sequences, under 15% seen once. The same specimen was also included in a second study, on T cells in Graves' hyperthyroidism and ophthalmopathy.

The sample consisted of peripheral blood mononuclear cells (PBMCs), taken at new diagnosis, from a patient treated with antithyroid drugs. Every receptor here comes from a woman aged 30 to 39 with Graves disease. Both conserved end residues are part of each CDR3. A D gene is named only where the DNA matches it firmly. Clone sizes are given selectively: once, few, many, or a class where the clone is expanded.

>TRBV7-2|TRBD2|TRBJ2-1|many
CASSLLLAGEQFF
TGTGCCAGCAGCTTACTACTAGCGGGGGAGCAGTTCTTC
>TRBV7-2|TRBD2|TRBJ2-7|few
CASSFSGTSGYEQYF
TGTGCCAGCAGCTTTTCCGGGACTAGTGGCTACGAGCAGTACTTC
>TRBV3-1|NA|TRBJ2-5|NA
CASSHGGPTQETQYF
TGTGCCAGCAGCCACGGGGGCCCTACCCAAGAGACCCAGTACTTC
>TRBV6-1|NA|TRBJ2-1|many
CATAPQSGPNEQFF
TGTGCCACCGCCCCTCAGAGCGGACCCAATGAGCAGTTCTTC
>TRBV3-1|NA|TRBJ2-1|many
CASSQENSGYNEQFF
TGTGCCAGCAGCCAAGAGAATAGCGGTTACAATGAGCAGTTCTTC
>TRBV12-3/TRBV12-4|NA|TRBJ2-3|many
CVSAPPQGTQYF
TGTGTCAGCGCCCCACCACAGGGTACGCAGTATTTT
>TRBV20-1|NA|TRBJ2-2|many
CSALSVARTLRGELFF
TGCAGTGCTCTTTCGGTGGCACGGACGTTGCGGGGGGAGCTGTTTTTT
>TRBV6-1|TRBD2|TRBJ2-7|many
CASSEPWTSQYEQYF
TGTGCCAGCAGTGAACCCTGGACTAGCCAGTACGAGCAGTACTTC
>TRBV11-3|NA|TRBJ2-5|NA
CASSLRGKTGQETQYF
TGTGCCAGCAGCTTACGCGGCAAGACGGGACAAGAGACCCAGTACTTC
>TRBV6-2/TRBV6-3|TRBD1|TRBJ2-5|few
CASIRGQAEWETQYF
TGTGCCAGCATTAGAGGACAGGCCGAATGGGAGACCCAGTACTTC
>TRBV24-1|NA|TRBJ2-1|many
CATSSGVPNEQFF
TGTGCCACCAGTTCGGGAGTCCCCAATGAGCAGTTCTTC
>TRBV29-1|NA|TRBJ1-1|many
CSVGTGTRGTEAFF
TGCAGCGTGGGTACCGGGACCCGGGGGACTGAAGCTTTCTTT
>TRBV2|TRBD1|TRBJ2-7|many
CASKIRQGSKYYEQYF
TGTGCCAGCAAAATACGACAGGGGTCTAAGTACTACGAGCAGTACTTC
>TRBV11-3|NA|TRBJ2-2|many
CASSLVVNGELFF
TGTGCCAGCAGCTTAGTCGTTAACGGGGAGCTGTTTTTT
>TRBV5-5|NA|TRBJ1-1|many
CASNLGSEAFF
TGTGCCAGCAACTTGGGCAGTGAAGCTTTCTTT
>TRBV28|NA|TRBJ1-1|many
CASSLYVTTEAFF
TGTGCCAGCAGTTTATATGTGACCACTGAAGCTTTCTTT
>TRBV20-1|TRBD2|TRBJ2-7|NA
CSARDGTSGTLVEYF
TGCAGTGCTAGAGATGGGACTAGCGGGACGCTGGTGGAGTACTTC
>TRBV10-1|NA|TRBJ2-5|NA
CASSVRSASVSNERFF
TGCGCCAGCAGTGTACGATCGGCTAGCGTTAGCAATGAGCGGTTCTTC
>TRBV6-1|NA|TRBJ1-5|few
CASSRSEQGQPQHF
TGTGCCAGCAGTCGCTCGGAGCAGGGTCAGCCCCAGCATTTT
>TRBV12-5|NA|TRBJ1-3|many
CASGSWGRAGNTIYF
TGTGCTAGTGGGTCCTGGGGGCGAGCTGGAAACACCATATATTTT